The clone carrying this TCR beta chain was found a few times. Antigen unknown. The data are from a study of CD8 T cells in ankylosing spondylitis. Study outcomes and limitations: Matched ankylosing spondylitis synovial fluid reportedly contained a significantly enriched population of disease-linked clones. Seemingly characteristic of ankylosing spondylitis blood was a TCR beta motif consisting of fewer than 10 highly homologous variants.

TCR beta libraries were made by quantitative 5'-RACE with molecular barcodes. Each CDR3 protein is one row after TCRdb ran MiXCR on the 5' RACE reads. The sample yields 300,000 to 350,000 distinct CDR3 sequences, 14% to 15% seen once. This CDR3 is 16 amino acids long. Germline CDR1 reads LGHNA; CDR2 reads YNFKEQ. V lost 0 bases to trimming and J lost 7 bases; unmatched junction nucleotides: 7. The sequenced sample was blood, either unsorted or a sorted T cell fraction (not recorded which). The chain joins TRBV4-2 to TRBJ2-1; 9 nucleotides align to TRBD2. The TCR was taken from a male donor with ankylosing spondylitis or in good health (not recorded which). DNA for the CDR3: TGTGCCAGCAGCCAAGAGGGAGCGGGGGGCCTAAATGAGCAGTTCTTC. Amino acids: CASSQEGAGGLNEQFF.